This record covers a single T cell receptor (beta chain). The antigen is not known. The naive CD8 population came from CD45RO-negative cells selected for CCR7, without terminally differentiated effector memory CD45RA+ cells. Caucasian adults living in Nashville, Tennessee, provided all samples. Losses at the gene ends were 5 bases for V and 1 base for J; bases not matched to a gene: 7. The CDR3 length is 17 residues. Germline CDR1 MNHEY, CDR2 SMNVEV (reference sequence). This record comes from a study of shared clonotypes between healthy human individuals. Study-wide results and limits: Across a handful of donors, naive CD4 shared 5% to 6.5%, naive CD8 more than 3%, memory CD4 roughly 2.5%, memory CD8 about 0.38%.

The input for sorted-subset replicate PCRs was 200 ng DNA, 25,000 to 30,000 T cell genomes. Some clones are missing from TCRdb's copy, which holds only in-frame ones; the method was immunoSEQ multiplex PCR. Here the sample spans some 2 million clones, about 95% being singletons. The rearrangement joins TRBV27 to TRBJ2-6, with 8 bases aligning to TRBD1. Sequencing was done on a sample of naive CD8+ T cells sorted from blood. The sequence derives from a man aged 18 to 29 in good health. The CDR3 loop reads CASSTTGEGSGANVLTF. CDR3 in DNA: TGTGCCAGCAGTACGACAGGGGAAGGTTCTGGGGCCAACGTCCTGACTTTC.